These T cell receptor beta chains were read from a single sample in a study of blood T cell repertoires in COVID-19. TCRdb's table, derived via immunoSEQ multiplex PCR, lists solely in-frame clones and lacks some. This sample has 97,000 or so clones; 87% occur once, and the top ten carry roughly 5.6%. The sample was peripheral blood. All receptors come from a woman aged 45-65 years with COVID-19, enrolled during active disease. CDR3s include the opening cysteine and the closing phenylalanine or tryptophan. A D gene is named only where the DNA matches it firmly. Clone size is given for some rows only: seen once, a few or many times, or a class if the clone is expanded.

abundance	v_gene	d_gene	j_gene	CDR3nt	CDR3aa
.	TRBV5-1	.	TRBJ2-7	TGCGCCAGCAGCCGGGACTCTTTCTCCTACGAGCAGTACTTC	CASSRDSFSYEQYF
.	TRBV29-1	.	TRBJ1-3	TGCAGCGTTGAAGAACAGGGATGGGCTGGAAACACCATATATTTT	CSVEEQGWAGNTIYF
.	TRBV6-5	.	TRBJ1-5	TGTGCCAGCAGTTACTCGGACAGTTCGGGTCAGCCCCAGCATTTT	CASSYSDSSGQPQHF
.	TRBV18	.	TRBJ1-4	TGTGCCAGCTCACTCCGGACACCCGCAACTAATGAAAAACTGTTTTTT	CASSLRTPATNEKLFF
many	TRBV13	.	TRBJ2-3	TGTGCCAGCAGCTCAACCTCGGCAGGGGGGTCCACAGATACGCAGTATTTT	CASSSTSAGGSTDTQYF
.	TRBV30	TRBD2	TRBJ2-7	TGTGCCTCGATGAGACTAGCGGGGGGTTACGAGCAGTACTTC	CASMRLAGGYEQYF
.	TRBV19	TRBD1	TRBJ1-4	TGTGCCAGTAGTAGGAGTCGGCAGGGGGGATATGAAAAACTGTTTTTT	CASSRSRQGGYEKLFF
few	TRBV28	.	TRBJ1-2	TGTGCCAGCAGAGCGGGGGCTATCGGCTATGGCTACACCTTC	CASRAGAIGYGYTF
.	TRBV28	TRBD2	TRBJ2-3	TGTGCCAGCAGTTCGTCGGGAGGGTCAGGTACGCAGTATTTT	CASSSSGGSGTQYF
.	TRBV19	.	TRBJ2-5	TGTGCCACCGCCTTCGGGCAGGGCCAAGAGACCCAGTACTTC	CATAFGQGQETQYF
.	TRBV24-1	TRBD1	TRBJ1-5	TGTGCCACCAGTGAGACAGGGATCAATCAGCCCCAGCATTTT	CATSETGINQPQHF
.	TRBV7-2	TRBD2	TRBJ2-1	TGTGCCAGCAGCTCAACCGGGACTAGCGTTCTTGAGCAGTTCTTC	CASSSTGTSVLEQFF
.	TRBV7-9	.	TRBJ2-7	TGTGCCAGCAGCTTAGGGTTTAGGACGGGGGAATCAGAGCAGTACTTC	CASSLGFRTGESEQYF
.	TRBV7-2	.	TRBJ1-4	TGTGCCAGCAGCCCGGGGGGAAGTAAACTGTTTTTT	CASSPGGSKLFF
.	TRBV2	TRBD1	TRBJ1-3	TGTGCCAGCAGTAGTCAGGGACAGGCCTTCTCTGGAAACACCATATATTTT	CASSSQGQAFSGNTIYF
few	TRBV10-2	TRBD1	TRBJ1-6	TGCGCCAGCAGTGTTACGAGGGACAGGGTTAATTCACCCCTCCACTTT	CASSVTRDRVNSPLHF
.	TRBV9	TRBD1	TRBJ1-1	TGTGCCAGCAGCGTAGGACAGGGGGCGAGCACTGAAGCTTTCTTT	CASSVGQGASTEAFF